A selection of T cell receptor beta chains follows, all from one sample in a study of blood T cell repertoires in COVID-19. Assay used: immunoSEQ multiplex PCR; TCRdb lists only in-frame clones, some missing. The sample shows about 190,000 clones, about four fifths of them seen only once. The material sequenced was PBMCs or T cells enriched from blood (not recorded which). The receptors were sampled from a woman between 25 and 40 years old who had recovered from COVID-19. The CDR3 runs from the conserved cysteine through the conserved F or W. A D gene is named only where the DNA matches it firmly. The size entry is marked missing in some rows and otherwise reads once, few, many or a size class.

D | J | size | V | DNA | CDR3
NA | TRBJ1-1 | NA | TRBV5-4 | TGTGCCAGCAGCTTGGGGGGCTTACAGGGCACTGAAGCTTTCTTT | CASSLGGLQGTEAFF
TRBD1 | TRBJ2-6 | NA | TRBV19 | TGTGCCAGTAGTATTTTGGACAGGCCCTCTGGGGCCAACGTCCTGACTTTC | CASSILDRPSGANVLTF
NA | TRBJ2-7 | NA | TRBV20-1 | TGCAGTGCTAGTTCCGGGATCGTCTACGAGCAGTACTTC | CSASSGIVYEQYF
TRBD2 | TRBJ2-1 | NA | TRBV11-2 | TGTGCCAGCAGTCCCGTGACTAGCGGGAGGTACCACAATGAGCAGTTCTTC | CASSPVTSGRYHNEQFF
NA | TRBJ1-1 | NA | TRBV12-5 | TGTGCTAGTGTTCCATCGGGTATGAACACTGAAGCTTTCTTT | CASVPSGMNTEAFF
NA | TRBJ1-2 | NA | TRBV6-5 | TGTGCCAGCAGTTTCCACAGGGCCAATGGCTACACCTTC | CASSFHRANGYTF
NA | TRBJ1-5 | NA | TRBV18 | TGTGCCAGCTCACCTGACAGTCAGCCCCAGCATTTT | CASSPDSQPQHF
TRBD1 | TRBJ1-4 | NA | TRBV5-1 | TGCGCCAGCAGCTTGGGACAGGGGTCTGAAAAACTGTTTTTT | CASSLGQGSEKLFF
NA | TRBJ1-1 | NA | TRBV19 | TGTGCCAGTAGTCCAGGGTTCGTCACTGAAGCTTTCTTT | CASSPGFVTEAFF
NA | TRBJ1-1 | NA | TRBV3-1/TRBV3-2 | TGTGCCAGCAGCCAAGGGTTGGACACCCGAGGATTCATGAACACTGAAGCTTTCTTT | CASSQGLDTRGFMNTEAFF
TRBD1 | TRBJ1-1 | once | TRBV28 | TGTGCCGGAATAAGGACAGGTTTTACTGAAGCTTTCTTT | CAGIRTGFTEAFF
TRBD2 | TRBJ2-1 | NA | TRBV27 | TGTGCCAGCAGTTTATCGGTGACTAGCGGACTCTACAATGAGCAGTTCTTC | CASSLSVTSGLYNEQFF
NA | TRBJ2-7 | NA | TRBV5-4 | TGTGCCAGCAGCTTCGATCGTGGGGCGCAGTACTTC | CASSFDRGAQYF
NA | TRBJ2-5 | once | TRBV5-6 | TGTGCCAGCAGCTTAGGGAGGACCCAAGAGACCCAGTACTTC | CASSLGRTQETQYF
NA | TRBJ2-7 | NA | TRBV2 | TGTGCCAGCGACCCTCCGGGGTCCAGCGAGCAGTACTTC | CASDPPGSSEQYF
TRBD2 | TRBJ2-1 | NA | TRBV29-1 | TGCGGGGGGACTAGCGGGCCATTGCAGTTCTTC | CGGTSGPLQFF
TRBD1 | TRBJ1-2 | NA | TRBV6-1 | TGTGCCAGCAGTGCACTACCGGGACAGGCTAACTATGGCTACACCTTC | CASSALPGQANYGYTF
TRBD2 | TRBJ2-1 | NA | TRBV24-1 | TGTGCCACCACGGGAGGAAATGAGCAGTTCTTC | CATTGGNEQFF